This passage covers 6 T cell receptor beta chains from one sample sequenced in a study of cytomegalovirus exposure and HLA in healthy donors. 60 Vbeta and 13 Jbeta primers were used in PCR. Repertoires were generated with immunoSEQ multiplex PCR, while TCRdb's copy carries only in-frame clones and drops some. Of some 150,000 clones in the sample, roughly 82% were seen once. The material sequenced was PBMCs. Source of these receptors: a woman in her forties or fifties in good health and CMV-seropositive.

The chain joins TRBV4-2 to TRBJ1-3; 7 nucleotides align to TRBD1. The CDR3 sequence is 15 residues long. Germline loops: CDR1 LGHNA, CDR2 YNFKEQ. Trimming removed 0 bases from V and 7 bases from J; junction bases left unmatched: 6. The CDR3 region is CASSQERGRGNTIYF. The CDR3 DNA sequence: TGTGCCAGCAGCCAAGAAAGGGGGCGCGGGAACACCATATATTTT.

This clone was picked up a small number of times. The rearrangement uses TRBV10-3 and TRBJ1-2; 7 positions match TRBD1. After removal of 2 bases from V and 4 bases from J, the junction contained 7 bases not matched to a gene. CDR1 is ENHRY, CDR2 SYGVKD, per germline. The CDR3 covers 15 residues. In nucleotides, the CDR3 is TGTGCCATCAGTGAGGAGGGACAGACTATCTATGGCTACACCTTC. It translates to CAISEEGQTIYGYTF.

The CDR3 is CSVEIAGGSTDTQYF. CDR3 DNA sequence: TGCAGCGTTGAAATAGCGGGGGGGAGCACAGATACGCAGTATTTT. The rearrangement links TRBV29-1 to TRBJ2-3, with TRBD2 matching 11 bases. The CDR3 has 15 residues. Trimming took 2 bases from V and 0 from J; bases not matched to a gene: 1. Per the germline V gene, CDR1 is SQVTM and CDR2 is ANQGSEA.

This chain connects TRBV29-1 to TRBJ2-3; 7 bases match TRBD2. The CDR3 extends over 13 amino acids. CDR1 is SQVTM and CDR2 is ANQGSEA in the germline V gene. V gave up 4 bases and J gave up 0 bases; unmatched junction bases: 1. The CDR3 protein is CSVGEGSTDTQYF. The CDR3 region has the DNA TGCAGCGTTGGGGAGGGAAGCACAGATACGCAGTATTTT.

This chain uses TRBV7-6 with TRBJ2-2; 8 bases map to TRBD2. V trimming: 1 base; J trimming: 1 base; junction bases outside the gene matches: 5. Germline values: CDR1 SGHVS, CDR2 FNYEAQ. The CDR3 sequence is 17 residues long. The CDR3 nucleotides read TGTGCCAGCAGCTTAGTTGGAGCGGGGGTGAACACCGGGGAGCTGTTTTTT. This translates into CASSLVGAGVNTGELFF.

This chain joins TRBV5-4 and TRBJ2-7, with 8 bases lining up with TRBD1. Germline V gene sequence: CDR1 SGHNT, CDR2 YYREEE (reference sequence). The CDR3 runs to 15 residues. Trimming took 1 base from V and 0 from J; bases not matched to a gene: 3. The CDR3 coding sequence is TGTGCCAGCAGCTTGCCGGGACAGGCCTCCTACGAGCAGTACTTC. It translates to CASSLPGQASYEQYF.